The rows below give T cell receptor beta chains drawn from one sample of a study of shared clonotypes between healthy human individuals. TCRdb's table, derived via immunoSEQ multiplex PCR, lists solely in-frame clones and lacks some. Among approximately 940,000 clones listed, 76% were seen once. What was sequenced was memory CD4+ T cells sorted from blood. The receptors were gathered from a man between 18 and 29 years old in good health. Both conserved end residues are part of each CDR3. D genes are given only for firm matches. Only some rows state a clone size, as once, few, many or a class for expanded clones.

V gene	J gene	clone size	D gene	CDR3 DNA	CDR3 protein
TRBV2	TRBJ2-2	few	NA	TGTGCCAGCAGTGATAGGGGAGGCTGGGGCACCGGGGAGCTGTTTTTT	CASSDRGGWGTGELFF
TRBV30	TRBJ1-3	NA	NA	TGTGCCTGGAGTACCGGGTCTGGGCCAAACACCATATATTTT	CAWSTGSGPNTIYF
TRBV7-9	TRBJ2-3	NA	NA	TGTGCCAGCAGCCATACCGAGGGGGGAGATACGCAGTATTTT	CASSHTEGGDTQYF
TRBV10-3	TRBJ2-3	NA	TRBD2	TGTGCCATAGGGAGGGCTAGCGGGAGTGTTTCCACAGATACGCAGTATTTT	CAIGRASGSVSTDTQYF
TRBV27	TRBJ1-6	NA	NA	TGTGCCAGCAGTTTGCAGGTTACTAATTCACCCCTCCACTTT	CASSLQVTNSPLHF
TRBV6-5	TRBJ1-1	few	NA	TGTGCCAGCACCCGGGGGTCTGAAGCTTTCTTT	CASTRGSEAFF
TRBV11-2	TRBJ1-5	few	NA	TGTGCCAGCAGCTTAGGGGGGCCGGGCAATCAGCCCCAGCATTTT	CASSLGGPGNQPQHF
TRBV25-1	TRBJ1-1	NA	TRBD1	TGTGCCAGCAGTGATTCGACAGGGGGCACTGAAGCTTTCTTT	CASSDSTGGTEAFF
TRBV2	TRBJ1-5	NA	TRBD1	TGTGCCAGCACCCAGGGGGGTTATAGCAATCAGCCCCAGCATTTT	CASTQGGYSNQPQHF
TRBV7-9	TRBJ2-6	NA	NA	TGTGCCAGCAGCTTAGCGCTGGGGGGCGCCGACTCTGGGGCCAACGTCCTGACTTTC	CASSLALGGADSGANVLTF
TRBV20-1	TRBJ1-1	few	NA	TGCAGTGCGAACTCCGGGCCCAAAGCTTTCTTT	CSANSGPKAFF
TRBV5-1	TRBJ2-5	few	TRBD1	TGCGCCAGCAGACGGACAGGGGTATTCGGAGAGACCCAGTACTTC	CASRRTGVFGETQYF
TRBV7-2	TRBJ2-3	NA	TRBD2	TGTGCCAGCAGCTTAGGGGGACTAGTGGATACGCAGTATTTT	CASSLGGLVDTQYF
TRBV25-1	TRBJ1-1	NA	TRBD1	TGTGCCAGCAGTGAATACCACAACGCACAGGGGTTAGGGGCCGGAGCTTTCTTT	CASSEYHNAQGLGAGAFF
TRBV2	TRBJ2-5	few	NA	TGTGCCAGCAGTGAAGAAGGGCCCCAGTACTTC	CASSEEGPQYF
TRBV2	TRBJ1-1	many	NA	TGTGCCAGCGAAGGGAACACTGAAGCTTTCTTT	CASEGNTEAFF
TRBV27	TRBJ1-4	NA	NA	TGTGCCAGCAGGAACAGGATTAATGAAAAACTGTTTTTT	CASRNRINEKLFF
TRBV9	TRBJ2-1	NA	TRBD2	TGTGCCAGCAGCGTACTAGCGGAGTCCCATGAGCAGTTCTTC	CASSVLAESHEQFF
TRBV5-1	TRBJ2-7	NA	TRBD2	TGCGCCAGCAGCTTATTACCTAGCGGCGAGGAGCAGTACTTC	CASSLLPSGEEQYF
TRBV11-2	TRBJ1-6	NA	NA	TGTGCCAGCAGCTTAGACAGATTTTCCTATAATTCACCCCTCCACTTT	CASSLDRFSYNSPLHF
TRBV11-2	TRBJ1-1	NA	NA	TGTGCCAGCAGTCAAATGGATGCGAAAACTGAAGCTTTCTTT	CASSQMDAKTEAFF
TRBV14	TRBJ1-2	few	NA	TGTGCCAGCAGCCCGGGGATTTCCTATGGCTACACCTTC	CASSPGISYGYTF
TRBV6-1	TRBJ2-4	NA	NA	TGTGCCAGCAGTGAAGCGTCTGAGGGTAGCAAAAACATTCAGTACTTC	CASSEASEGSKNIQYF
TRBV30	TRBJ2-6	NA	NA	TGTGCCTATAGGACGGGGACAACCTCTGGGGCCAACGTCCTGACTTTC	CAYRTGTTSGANVLTF
TRBV10-3	TRBJ2-5	NA	NA	TGTGCCATCAGGGACCAAGAGACCCAGTACTTC	CAIRDQETQYF
TRBV5-1	TRBJ1-1	NA	TRBD1	TGCGCCAGCAGCGACAGGGGGAACACTGAAGCTTTCTTT	CASSDRGNTEAFF
TRBV19	TRBJ1-1	NA	NA	TGTGCCAGTAGTATAACCGTCACGAACACTGAAGCTTTCTTT	CASSITVTNTEAFF
TRBV13	TRBJ1-1	many	NA	TGTGCCAGCAGCTTAGGGGCAGTTTTGATGAACACTGAAGCTTTCTTT	CASSLGAVLMNTEAFF
TRBV10-3	TRBJ1-2	NA	NA	TGTGCCATCAGTGAAGCCCTAGGAAACTATGGCTACACCTTC	CAISEALGNYGYTF
TRBV27	TRBJ2-7	NA	TRBD1	TGTGCCAGCAGAGGGCGTCCGGGACAGGGCTACGAGCAGTACTTC	CASRGRPGQGYEQYF
TRBV2	TRBJ2-5	NA	TRBD2	TGTGCCAGCAGTGAGAATAGCGGGGCAGAGACCCAGTACTTC	CASSENSGAETQYF
TRBV6-6	TRBJ1-5	NA	TRBD1	TGTGCCAGCAGTTACACAGGGGAAGGGTATCAGCCCCAGCATTTT	CASSYTGEGYQPQHF
TRBV19	TRBJ1-5	NA	TRBD1	TGTGCCAGTAGTGCAGGGACAGGGGGCTCAGGTTCCCAGCATTTT	CASSAGTGGSGSQHF
TRBV7-2	TRBJ2-1	NA	NA	TGTGCCAGCAGCTTGGGGACTCACGACAATGAGCAGTTCTTC	CASSLGTHDNEQFF
TRBV6-5	TRBJ2-2	NA	NA	TGTGCCAGCAGTCAACCAGTCGGGGAGCTGTTTTTT	CASSQPVGELFF
TRBV6-5	TRBJ2-3	NA	NA	TGTGCCAGCAGTCCTCCAGGGGCGAATACGCAGTATTTT	CASSPPGANTQYF
TRBV7-2	TRBJ2-1	NA	NA	TGTGCCAGCAGCCCCCGGGGCCCGAGTGAAGAGCAGTTCTTC	CASSPRGPSEEQFF
TRBV15	TRBJ1-2	NA	NA	TGTGCCACCTCGGGGGGGAACTATGGCTACACCTTC	CATSGGNYGYTF
TRBV4-1	TRBJ2-3	NA	TRBD1	TGCGCCAGCAGCCAAGGCCTGGGACAGGGGAGGGGAGATACGCAGTATTTT	CASSQGLGQGRGDTQYF
TRBV7-2	TRBJ2-1	NA	TRBD2	TGTGCCAGCAGCTTACCCAGGACTAGCGTTCCCAATGAGCAGTTCTTC	CASSLPRTSVPNEQFF
TRBV10-2	TRBJ1-6	NA	NA	TGCGCCAGCAGGCCGATCCAGGGGACACCCCTCCACTTT	CASRPIQGTPLHF
TRBV18	TRBJ1-1	few	NA	TGTGCCAGCTCACCAATATCTACAGGGAAGGGGACTGAAGCTTTCTTT	CASSPISTGKGTEAFF
TRBV7-6	TRBJ1-3	few	TRBD1	TGTGCCAGCAGCTCGAACAACAGGGGTGGAAACACCATATATTTT	CASSSNNRGGNTIYF
TRBV5-8	TRBJ2-7	NA	TRBD1	TGTGCCAGCAGCTTGGGGCAGGGGGCGTGGTACGAGCAGTACTTC	CASSLGQGAWYEQYF
TRBV27	TRBJ1-2	NA	TRBD1	TGTGCCAGCAGTCCCACTCTGGGACAGGGTGGATATGGCTACACCTTC	CASSPTLGQGGYGYTF
TRBV10-2	TRBJ2-3	NA	TRBD2	TGCGCCAGCAGTGACGGGGGGGGCCTAGCCCAAATAAGCACAGATACGCAGTATTTT	CASSDGGGLAQISTDTQYF